This T cell receptor (beta chain) was captured by sequencing in a study of blood T cell repertoires in COVID-19. Overall study context: COVID-19 samples from acute and convalescent phases originated in the United States, Italy and Spain. In each case, the material was cDNA or gDNA derived from T cells, B-cell-depleted T cells, or PBMCs.

Study processing details: Amplification of reference gene primers provided the estimated nucleated cell counts. Repertoires were generated with immunoSEQ multiplex PCR, while TCRdb's copy carries only in-frame clones and drops some. V and J calls plus clone size are reproduced from that table; the DNA served to infer D and trimming. Seen here are about 100,000 clones, 71% observed once, and the top ten hold about 1.8%. In germline, CDR1 is MNHEY, CDR2 SMNVEV (reference sequence). The CDR3 is 15 amino acids. Trimming took off 2 bases at V and 3 bases at J, with 10 bases between the two ends. The chain combines TRBV27 with TRBJ1-4; no clear D gene. This clonotype originated in a woman between 40 and 55 years old with acute or convalescent COVID-19. Specimen: peripheral blood. CDR3 nucleotides: TGTGCCAGCAGTTTAATGGGTGAGGCTAATGAAAAACTGTTTTTT. Encoded protein: CASSLMGEANEKLFF.